The 32 T cell receptor beta chains below were found in one sample sequenced in a study of Graves' ophthalmopathy and Graves' hyperthyroidism. As the template, RNA transcripts were used to amplify TCR beta CDR3 regions. An initial RT-PCR round employing HTBI primers preceded a second-round multiplex PCR. TCRdb analysed the multiplex PCR reads with MiXCR anew, one entry per CDR3 protein. The profile shows around 600,000 distinct CDR3 sequences, roughly two fifths of them singletons. The sequenced sample consisted of peripheral blood. These receptors came from an adult man with Graves' ophthalmopathy.

The chain carries TRBV19 and TRBJ2-6; either TRBD1 or TRBD2 may fit D (7 bases each). This CDR3 is 17 amino acids long. Germline V lookup: CDR1 LNHDA, CDR2 SQIVND (reference sequence). Trimming took off 2 bases at V and 4 bases at J, with 15 bases between the two ends. CDR3 nucleotide sequence: TGTGCCAGTAGTATATCGGCAGGGGGGGTAGGGGCCAACGTCCTGACTTTC. This codes for CASSISAGGVGANVLTF.

This clonotype was observed at least ten times. The chain joins TRBV9 to TRBJ2-2, with D unresolved. Germline CDR1 and CDR2: SGDLS and YYNGEE. The CDR3 is 12 amino acids. Trimming took 4 bases from V and 9 from J, leaving 10 bases between them. CDR3 nucleotide sequence: TGTGCCAGCAGCACCTCCGGCCGGGAGCTGTTTTTT. Translated, it gives CASSTSGRELFF.

This clonotype was recorded at least ten times. The chain has TRBV6-6 and TRBJ1-2; D unclear. The CDR3 runs to 15 residues. V dropped 6 bases and J dropped 4 bases, with 18 bases sitting between them. The germline V gene encodes CDR1 MNHNY and CDR2 SVGAGI (reference sequence). The DNA for the CDR3 is TGTGCCAGCAGATCTCGGACGGATAGAAGCTATGGCTACACCTTC. Amino acid sequence: CASRSRTDRSYGYTF.

The chain uses TRBV20-1 and TRBJ2-7, with 7 nucleotides matching TRBD2. CDR1 and CDR2 from the germline V gene are DFQATT and SNEGSKA (reference sequence). This CDR3 is 12 amino acids long. V lost 3 bases and J lost 5; bases outside the gene matches: 4. The CDR3 protein is CSASRGGHEQYF. CDR3 sequence (DNA): TGCAGTGCTAGTAGGGGAGGGCACGAGCAGTACTTC.

This CDR3 is CASGLNGGETQYF. DNA of the CDR3: TGTGCTAGTGGTTTGAACGGTGGAGAGACCCAGTACTTC. The chain employs TRBV12-5 and TRBJ2-5; D call uncertain. Germline V CDR1 and CDR2: LGHNT, FRNRAP. The CDR3 consists of 13 residues. Trimming removed 2 bases from V and 4 bases from J, with 8 bases in between.

Notes on this clonotype: One junction end disagrees with the germline gene, perhaps due to a read error. The genes are TRBV4-1 and TRBJ2-5; D not resolved. Germline lookup yields CDR1 MGHRA and CDR2 YSYEKL. CDR3 length: 13 residues. The CDR3 loop is CASSQVGSRLQYF. In DNA form, the CDR3 reads TGTGCCAGCAGCCAAGTGGGTTCGCGTCTCCAGTACTTC.

V gene TRBV7-2 combines with J gene TRBJ1-2; weak D call: TRBD1 (5 bases). The V and J ends lost 2 bases and 4 bases respectively, with 20 bases between them. Germline CDR1 reads SGHTA; CDR2 reads FQGNSA. This CDR3 has 17 residues. The CDR3 nucleotides read TGTGCCAGCAGCTTATGGGGGACGGAGGACCGATTCTATGGCTACACCTTC. Its protein is CASSLWGTEDRFYGYTF.

This clonotype was detected once. This chain connects TRBV7-9 to TRBJ1-2; 7 nucleotides match TRBD1. This CDR3 contains 16 residues. The germline gives CDR1 SEHNR, CDR2 FQNEAQ (reference sequence). After removal of 5 bases from V and 2 bases from J, the junction contained 11 bases not matched to a gene. CDR3 sequence: CASSRTGDRANYGYTF. CDR3 bases: TGTGCCAGCAGCCGCACAGGGGATAGGGCGAACTATGGCTACACCTTC.

V gene TRBV27 combines with J gene TRBJ1-2; weak D call: TRBD1 (5 bases). The V and J ends lost 0 bases and 8 bases respectively, with 10 bases between them. The germline V gene encodes CDR1 MNHEY and CDR2 SMNVEV (reference sequence). This CDR3 has 13 residues. CDR3 loop: CASSLSGADGYTF. CDR3 sequence (DNA): TGTGCCAGCAGTTTATCAGGGGCGGACGGCTACACCTTC.

V is TRBV7-4 and J is TRBJ2-5, with 9 bases identical to TRBD1. From germline, CDR1 is SGHVT and CDR2 SQSDAQ. The CDR3 covers 15 residues. V shed 4 bases, J shed 5 bases, and the junction held 8 bases outside the gene matches. The CDR3 DNA sequence: TGTGCCAGCAGCTCTGTGGACAGGGGACGTGAGACCCAGTACTTC. Amino acid sequence: CASSSVDRGRETQYF.

This clonotype has a count of ten or more. The chain joins TRBV7-2 to TRBJ2-5, with 8 bases lining up with TRBD2. Germline V gene sequence: CDR1 SGHTA, CDR2 FQGNSA. The CDR3 runs to 15 residues. V dropped 5 bases and J dropped 4; count of bases not matched to a gene: 9. CDR3 in amino acids: CASSPRSGSGETQYF. CDR3 DNA sequence: TGTGCCAGCAGCCCCAGGAGCGGGAGCGGAGAGACCCAGTACTTC. Full variable domain (outside the CDR3, taken from reference TRBV7-2 and TRBJ2-5): GAGVSQSPSNKVTEKGKDVELRCDPISGHTALYWYRQSLGQGLEFLIYFQGNSAPDKSGLPSDRFSAERTGGSVSTLTIQRTQQEDSAVYLCASSPRSGSGETQYFGPGTRLLVL.

V gene TRBV19 combines with J gene TRBJ2-6; tentatively, D is TRBD2 (5 bases). This CDR3 is built from 15 residues. V was clipped by 9 bases and J by 0 bases, with 12 bases between them. In germline, CDR1 is LNHDA, CDR2 SQIVND (reference sequence). CDR3 nucleotides: TGTGCCAGCGCTGACGGAGGCTCTGGGGCCAACGTCCTGACTTTC. It is translated as CASADGGSGANVLTF. The full variable domain, completed using reference TRBV19 and TRBJ2-6, is DGGITQSPKYLFRKEGQNVTLSCEQNLNHDAMYWYRQDPGQGLRLIYYSQIVNDFQKGDIAEGYSVSREKKESFPLTVTSAQKNPTAFYLCASADGGSGANVLTFGAGSRLTVL.

V gene TRBV6-6 combines with J gene TRBJ1-1; no firm D call. This CDR3 has 16 residues. V lost 4 bases to trimming and J lost 1 base, with 16 bases between them. Germline lookup yields CDR1 MNHNY and CDR2 SVGAGI (reference sequence). The CDR3 coding sequence is TGTGCCAGCAGTTTTCGGACCTCTGGAAGGAACACTGAAGCTTTCTTT. This codes for CASSFRTSGRNTEAFF.

The CDR3 DNA reads as TGCAGCGGACAGGGGCGGATCGAGCAGTACTTC. Residues: CSGQGRIEQYF. V is TRBV29-1 and J is TRBJ2-5, with 8 bases that match TRBD1. The J call is doubtful: the DNA matches TRBJ2-7 better. CDR1 and CDR2 from the germline V gene are SQVTM and ANQGSEA. This CDR3 region has 11 residues.

As to this clonotype: This sequence may be a read error, since a much larger clone differs from it by one base. The chain recombines TRBV7-2 with TRBJ2-7; D might be TRBD1 or TRBD2, each matching 5 bases. The germline V and J ends were trimmed by 3 bases and 2 bases, with 14 bases remaining between them. Germline V gene lookup returns CDR1 SGHTA and CDR2 FQGNSA. This CDR3 comprises 15 residues. CDR3 sequence: CASSLIRGGPYEQYF. CDR3 DNA: TGTGCCAGCAGCTTGATACGGGGCGGGCCCTACGAGCAGTACTTC. Full variable domain (outside the CDR3, taken from reference TRBV7-2 and TRBJ2-7): GAGVSQSPSNKVTEKGKDVELRCDPISGHTALYWYRQSLGQGLEFLIYFQGNSAPDKSGLPSDRFSAERTGGSVSTLTIQRTQQEDSAVYLCASSLIRGGPYEQYFGPGTRLTVT.

Comments on this clonotype: One junction end does not reproduce the germline sequence, and a read error may be involved. This rearrangement joins TRBV19 to TRBJ2-7; either TRBD1 or TRBD2 may fit D (5 bases each). The germline CDR1 and CDR2 sequences are LNHDA and SQIVND (reference sequence). The CDR3 is 14 residues long. The CDR3: CASSTPGPGQREFF. As DNA, the CDR3 is TGTGCCAGTAGTACTCCCGGACCGGGGCAACGAGAGTTCTTC.

This clonotype was seen more than once but under ten times. The chain combines TRBV4-1 with TRBJ1-2, with 10 bases identical to TRBD1. This CDR3 is built from 15 residues. Germline lookup yields CDR1 MGHRA and CDR2 YSYEKL. The V gene end was trimmed by 5 bases and the J gene end by 2 bases; junction bases not matched to a gene: 5. CDR3 nucleotides: TGCGCCAGCAGCAACCCGACAGGGGGCAACTATGGCTACACCTTC. Translation: CASSNPTGGNYGYTF.

The table lists this clonotype with many counts. The chain uses TRBV7-6 and TRBJ2-7, with a tentative D call TRBD2 (5 bases). The germline V and J ends were trimmed by 5 bases and 6 bases, with 11 bases remaining between them. This CDR3 contains 12 residues. Germline values: CDR1 SGHVS, CDR2 FNYEAQ. CDR3: CASSRTGSEQYF. DNA for the CDR3: TGTGCCAGCAGCCGAACGGGGAGCGAGCAGTACTTC.

V is TRBV29-1 and J is TRBJ1-4; D remains unclear. This CDR3 has 12 residues. Germline CDR1 and CDR2: SQVTM and ANQGSEA. V lost 8 bases, J lost 7 bases, and 14 bases lay in between. The CDR3 loop is CSNRGVGEKLFF. The CDR3 DNA reads as TGCAGCAACCGGGGAGTAGGTGAAAAACTGTTTTTT.

Here the CDR3 DNA reads TGCAGCGTGAACTGGGGGAGCTCCTACAATGAGCAGTACTTC. Translating gives CSVNWGSSYNEQYF. The chain combines TRBV29-1 with TRBJ2-1; possibly TRBD1 or TRBD2 for D (5 bases each). The J call may be wrong; the DNA end is better matched by TRBJ2-7. CDR1 and CDR2 from the germline V gene are SQVTM and ANQGSEA. The CDR3 consists of 14 residues.

As regards this clonotype: An end of the junction differs from the germline gene, which may be a read error. The chain uses TRBV5-4 and TRBJ2-5; the match to TRBD2 covers 11 bases. Per the germline V gene, CDR1 is SGHNT and CDR2 is YYREEE (reference sequence). This CDR3 has 16 amino acids. Here the CDR3 DNA reads TGTACCAGCAGCTTGGCTAGCGGGGGGTTGGCAGAGACCCAGTACTTC. This gives the protein CTSSLASGGLAETQYF.

In the case of this clonotype: A single base separates this from a much larger clone, so it may be a read error. This sequence joins TRBV7-9 and TRBJ1-1; 10 positions match TRBD1. J gave up 5 bases and V 1 base, and 4 bases lay outside the gene matches. The CDR3 consists of 15 residues. Germline CDR1 SEHNR, CDR2 FQNEAQ (reference sequence). CDR3 nucleotide sequence: TGTGCCAGCAGCTTAGGGACAGGGGGTCATACTGAAGCTTTCTTT. This encodes CASSLGTGGHTEAFF.

CDR3 sequence: CSARDQQGSEKLFF. CDR3 nucleotide sequence: TGCAGTGCTAGAGATCAGCAGGGCTCCGAAAAACTGTTTTTT. The V call is TRBV20-1, the J call TRBJ1-4, with D possibly TRBD1 on 5 matching bases. The CDR3 loop spans 14 amino acids. V was cut by 0 bases and J by 8 bases, with 13 bases left in between. In germline, CDR1 is DFQATT, CDR2 SNEGSKA (reference sequence).

The chain is built from TRBV19 and TRBJ1-6; TRBD1 matches at 7 bases. V shed 7 bases, J shed 4 bases, and the junction held 7 bases outside the gene matches. Germline V gene sequence: CDR1 LNHDA, CDR2 SQIVND (reference sequence). CDR3 size: 15 residues. The CDR3, as DNA: TGTGCCAGTAACCCCGGGACAGAGTATAATTCACCCCTCCACTTT. Translation: CASNPGTEYNSPLHF.

In this sample, this clonotype turned up many times. The rearrangement joins TRBV20-1 to TRBJ1-4; D is unclear. V was pared by 6 bases and J by 5 bases, with 13 bases between. Germline V gene lookup returns CDR1 DFQATT and CDR2 SNEGSKA (reference sequence). The CDR3 has 13 residues. CDR3 nucleotide sequence: TGCAGTGCGGGCCCAAACACCAATGAAAAACTGTTTTTT. Its protein is CSAGPNTNEKLFF.

V and J are TRBV9 and TRBJ1-6; TRBD1 matches 7 bases. Germline trimming cut 0 bases from V and 10 bases from J; bases unmatched to any gene: 7. The CDR3 loop spans 15 amino acids. The germline V gene encodes CDR1 SGDLS and CDR2 YYNGEE. DNA for the CDR3: TGTGCCAGCAGCGTAGGGCAGGGGGTATGGTCACCCCTCCACTTT. Its protein product is CASSVGQGVWSPLHF.

This clonotype was picked up many times. This sequence joins TRBV7-9 and TRBJ2-2; perhaps TRBD1 as D (6 bases). V lost 4 bases to trimming and J lost 6 bases, with 6 bases between them. Germline values: CDR1 SEHNR, CDR2 FQNEAQ (reference sequence). CDR3 size: 12 residues. This chain's CDR3 is CASSYRAGELFF. In DNA, the CDR3 is TGTGCCAGCAGCTACAGGGCCGGGGAGCTGTTTTTT.

This clonotype was recorded many times. The J gene is TRBJ2-7, the V gene TRBV20-1; 9 positions agree with TRBD1. Germline V CDR1 and CDR2: DFQATT, SNEGSKA (reference sequence). Trimming at V came to 5 bases and at J to 4 bases, leaving 3 bases not matched to a gene. This CDR3 contains 12 residues. The CDR3 protein is CSARDREYEQYF. DNA for the CDR3: TGCAGTGCTCGGGACAGGGAGTACGAGCAGTACTTC.

V and J are TRBV7-2 and TRBJ2-5; 12 nucleotides agree with TRBD2. CDR1 is SGHTA and CDR2 is FQGNSA in the germline V gene. The CDR3 has 16 residues. V dropped 3 bases and J dropped 3; count of bases not matched to a gene: 5. The CDR3: CASSFLAGGPEETQYF. The CDR3 DNA reads TGTGCCAGCAGCTTTCTAGCGGGAGGGCCGGAAGAGACCCAGTACTTC.

The CDR3 spells CATRDRELFF. CDR3 nucleotides: TGTGCCACCAGAGACAGGGAACTGTTTTTT. The chain is built from TRBV15 and TRBJ1-4; 7 bases match TRBD1. The germline CDR1 and CDR2 sequences are LNHNV and YYDKDF (reference sequence). The CDR3 has 10 amino acids. J gave up 12 bases and V 6 bases, and 1 base lay outside the gene matches.

A remark on this clonotype: A much larger clone lies a single base off, so this may be a read error. The rearrangement links TRBV19 to TRBJ2-5; unclear D gene. CDR1 is LNHDA and CDR2 is SQIVND in the germline V gene (reference sequence). This CDR3 is 13 amino acids long. The CDR3 region has the DNA TGTGCCAGTAGTATAGCTCGCCAAGAGGCCCAGTACTTC. This codes for CASSIARQEAQYF.

This chain links TRBV29-1 with TRBJ2-7; 7 bases are shared with TRBD1. V was clipped by 6 bases and J by 3 bases; unmatched bases: 8. The CDR3 runs to 13 residues. Germline CDR1 SQVTM, CDR2 ANQGSEA. The CDR3 sequence is CSVARTGVYEQYF. CDR3 bases: TGCAGCGTCGCTCGGACAGGCGTCTACGAGCAGTACTTC.